One sample yielded the 18 T cell receptor beta chains listed below, sequenced in a study (dated by TCRdb to about 2016). The library was made by RT-PCR. For sequencing, an Illumina MiSeq was employed. The raw public reads went through TCRdb reprocessing: fastp at Q25, MiXCR clone calling, in-frame beta chains kept. Rows with one shared CDR3 protein collapse into an entry with the most common genes and DNA. The sample table contains about 700,000 distinct CDR3 sequences; only one count was recorded for 12% to 15% of them. Of the sample, 3.6% falls within the top ten clones. Sequencing was carried out using memory CD4+ T cells from blood. The origin of the receptors is a female donor in good health, serving as a healthy control.

The chain combines TRBV18 with TRBJ2-1; 7 bases are shared with TRBD1. With 3 bases clipped from V and 0 bases from J, the junction kept 2 bases outside the gene matches. Germline loops: CDR1 KGHSH, CDR2 LQKENI. CDR3 length: 15 residues. Here the CDR3 reads CASSPGQDSYNEQFF. DNA of the CDR3: TGTGCCAGCTCACCCGGACAGGACTCCTACAATGAGCAGTTCTTC.

On this clonotype: At one end the junction does not follow the germline gene, possibly because of a read error. The rearrangement uses TRBV20-1 and TRBJ1-2; D is possibly TRBD1 (5 bases). The germline CDR1 and CDR2 sequences are DFQATT and SNEGSKA (reference sequence). The CDR3 consists of 12 residues. The CDR3 nucleotides read TGCAGTGCTAGTTACAGGAACTATGGCTACATCTTC. Amino acid sequence: CSASYRNYGYIF.

This clonotype appeared a few times. The chain joins TRBV5-1 to TRBJ2-1; 9 bases fit TRBD2. Germline V gives CDR1 SGHRS, CDR2 YFSETQ. J gave up 0 bases and V 3 bases, and 7 bases lay outside the gene matches. The CDR3 consists of 17 residues. The CDR3 loop reads CASSSDLSGSSYNEQFF. The CDR3 bases are TGCGCCAGCAGCTCCGACCTTAGCGGGAGCTCCTACAATGAGCAGTTCTTC.

Ten or more counts support this clonotype. This chain links TRBV12-3 or TRBV12-4 with TRBJ2-3; 10 bases align to TRBD1. CDR3 size: 15 residues. V was pared by 3 bases and J by 3 bases, with 3 bases of the junction left unmatched. The CDR3, as DNA: TGTGCCAGCAGTTTTGGGACAGGGGAGACAGATACGCAGTATTTT. This translates into CASSFGTGETDTQYF.

This clonotype was seen more than once but under ten times. The chain employs TRBV7-2 and TRBJ2-5; weak D call: TRBD2 (5 bases). Germline V gene data show CDR1 as SGHTA and CDR2 as FQGNSA. V was trimmed by 6 bases and J by 3 bases, leaving 14 bases between them. The CDR3 consists of 14 residues. CDR3 in amino acids: CASSYVPEEETQYF. DNA for the CDR3: TGTGCCAGCAGTTACGTTCCGGAGGAAGAGACCCAGTACTTC.

CDR3 bases: TGTGCCAGCAGTTTAAAGGTGCTGGCTGGAAACACCATATATTTT. Residues: CASSLKVLAGNTIYF. This chain connects TRBV12-3 or TRBV12-4 to TRBJ1-3; D is undetermined. CDR3 length: 15 residues. V was shortened by 2 bases and J by 2 bases, with 10 bases between the two germline ends.

This clonotype has a handful of counts. The chain's CDR3 is CASSRPPVGLRARPPLSEAFF. The DNA for the CDR3 is TGCGCCAGCAGCCGCCCCCCAGTGGGACTCAGGGCGCGGCCCCCTCTCTCTGAAGCTTTCTTT. The V and J genes are TRBV4-1 and TRBJ1-1; possible D gene TRBD1, 5 bases. The CDR3 is 21 residues long. The germline CDR1 and CDR2 sequences are MGHRA and YSYEKL. V was shortened by 4 bases and J by 6 bases, with 36 bases between the two germline ends.

This clonotype was recorded many times. V usage is TRBV10-3 and J usage is TRBJ1-5; D is ambiguous. Trimming removed 3 bases from V and 5 bases from J, with 8 bases in between. In germline, CDR1 is ENHRY, CDR2 SYGVKD. There are 13 residues in the CDR3. The CDR3 region has the DNA TGTGCCATCAGTGAACGGCCGGATCAGCCCCAGCATTTT. This encodes CAISERPDQPQHF.

This clonotype was picked up one time. The chain joins TRBV14 to TRBJ2-2; TRBD2 matches 11 bases. With V trimmed by 4 bases and J by 7 bases, 8 bases remained unmatched. The germline V gene encodes CDR1 SGHDN and CDR2 FVKESK. CDR3 size: 16 residues. DNA of the CDR3: TGTGCCAGCAGCCGACTGCTAGCGGGAGGACTCGGGGAGCTGTTTTTT. It is translated as CASSRLLAGGLGELFF. The full variable domain, its missing parts supplied by reference TRBV14 and TRBJ2-2, is EAGVTQFPSHSVIEKGQTVTLRCDPISGHDNLYWYRRVMGKEIKFLLHFVKESKQDESGMPNNRFLAERTGGTYSTLKVQPAELEDSGVYFCASSRLLAGGLGELFFGEGSRLTVL.

This clonotype has a handful of counts. V usage is TRBV7-2 and J usage is TRBJ2-1, with 11 bases identical to TRBD2. CDR1 SGHTA and CDR2 FQGNSA come from the germline V gene. The junction had 8 bases not matched to a gene; V was cut back by 1 base and J by 0 bases. The CDR3 sequence is 19 residues long. The DNA of the CDR3 is TGTGCCAGCAGCTTAGTAGGGACTAGCGGCCCCAGCTCCTACAATGAGCAGTTCTTC. Translation gives CASSLVGTSGPSSYNEQFF.

This clonotype was found many times. The CDR3: CASSLGRNYGYTF. In DNA form, the CDR3 reads TGTGCCAGCAGCTTAGGCAGAAACTATGGCTACACCTTC. V gene TRBV11-2 combines with J gene TRBJ1-2, with unresolved D. The CDR3 loop spans 13 amino acids. In germline, CDR1 is SGHAT, CDR2 FQNNGV. V gave up 1 base and J gave up 2 bases, with 5 bases separating them.

This clonotype occurred many times. The V call is TRBV20-1, the J call TRBJ2-2, with TRBD1 identical over 7 bases. The V segment lost 2 bases and the J segment 0 bases; nucleotides outside the gene matches: 6. The germline gives CDR1 DFQATT, CDR2 SNEGSKA (reference sequence). There are 16 residues in the CDR3. The CDR3 reads CSARNNRGANTGELFF. CDR3 bases: TGCAGTGCTAGAAACAACAGGGGCGCGAACACCGGGGAGCTGTTTTTT.

This clonotype was counted between two and nine times. The chain carries TRBV15 and TRBJ2-6; D not resolved. Trimming removed 6 bases at V and 3 bases at J, with 6 bases between. Germline CDR1 is LNHNV and CDR2 is YYDKDF (reference sequence). This CDR3 is 13 amino acids long. The CDR3 sequence: CATRKSGANVLTF. In nucleotides, the CDR3 is TGTGCCACCAGGAAGAGTGGGGCCAACGTCCTGACTTTC.

In its sample, this clonotype was seen a few times. This chain joins TRBV20-1 and TRBJ2-2, with D tentatively TRBD1 or TRBD2 (6 bases each). The ends were cut back, 5 bases at V and 6 bases at J, with 16 bases in the middle. The CDR3 contains 14 residues. Per germline, CDR1 DFQATT and CDR2 SNEGSKA (reference sequence). The DNA for the CDR3 is TGCAGTGCTCCCTCGAGGGGGGCGGCCGGGGAGCTGTTTTTT. Protein: CSAPSRGAAGELFF.

This clonotype was counted between two and nine times. The chain uses TRBV4-3 and TRBJ1-4; TRBD1 aligns across 8 bases. Per germline, CDR1 LGHNA and CDR2 YSLEER. This CDR3 region has 16 residues. V gave up 0 bases and J gave up 14 bases; unmatched junction bases: 14. CDR3 nucleotides: TGCGCCAGCAGCCAAGACGGTCGAACAGGGGGGGGAGAGCTGTTTTTT. Residues: CASSQDGRTGGGELFF.

This clonotype was recorded a few times. The chain uses TRBV18 and TRBJ2-7; D tentatively fits TRBD1 or TRBD2 (5 bases each). The CDR3 covers 15 residues. Per the germline V gene, CDR1 is KGHSH and CDR2 is LQKENI. V dropped 2 bases and J dropped 0 bases, with 11 bases sitting between them. The CDR3 bases are TGTGCCAGCTCACCAAGCGGCAGGGCCTCCTACGAGCAGTACTTC. It specifies CASSPSGRASYEQYF.

A single count supports this clonotype. The V call is TRBV5-1, the J call TRBJ2-2; perhaps D is TRBD1 or TRBD2 (5 bases each). The CDR3 runs 16 residues. Germline V gene lookup returns CDR1 SGHRS and CDR2 YFSETQ. Trimming pared 5 bases from V and 4 bases from J, leaving 18 bases between. The CDR3 region has the DNA TGCGCCAGCAGTCCTTCGTCCGGGACGGTCACCGGGGAGCTGTTTTTT. It encodes CASSPSSGTVTGELFF.

This clonotype has more than one count but fewer than ten. V gene TRBV5-1 combines with J gene TRBJ2-7; 9 bases fit TRBD1. The CDR3 is made up of 14 amino acids. Germline CDR1 reads SGHRS; CDR2 reads YFSETQ. V lost 4 bases and J lost 5; bases outside the gene matches: 7. The CDR3 coding sequence is TGCGCCAGCAGCCTTGGACAGGGGAGCGACGAGCAGTACTTC. Translated: CASSLGQGSDEQYF.